These T cell receptor beta chains were read from a single sample in a study of CD8 T cells in Susac syndrome. TCRdb re-analysed the immunoSEQ multiplex PCR reads in MiXCR, keeping a single row per CDR3 protein. The data show 120,000 to 150,000 distinct CDR3 sequences, approximately 94% seen once. The sequenced sample was CD4+ T cells from PBMCs. All receptors derive from a human donor in good health. Both conserved end residues are part of each CDR3.

>TRBV29-1
CSVGTSGTNTGELFF
>TRBV5-4
CASSLSTGSKETQYF
>TRBV7-8
CASSRLGRREDTQYF
>TRBV3-1
CASSQNGGNTIYF
>TRBV6-1
CASSPTDYGYTF
>TRBV2
CASSEWPDTQYF
>TRBV6-1
CASSVQPGDTQYF
>TRBV29-1
CSVNPFTAGDTQYF
>TRBV5-4
CASSLGKSSYNEQFF
>TRBV5-8
CASSRRTGVVNGYTF
>TRBV5-1
CASSSRTSGRKETQYF